Following are 8 T cell receptor beta chains from one sample sequenced in a study of cytomegalovirus exposure and HLA in healthy donors. TCRdb's copy holds only in-frame clones and misses some; the assay was immunoSEQ multiplex PCR. Of around 250,000 clones in the sample, roughly 87% were seen once. Sequenced sample: PBMCs. The receptors come from a woman younger than 45 in good health and CMV-seronegative.

The J gene is TRBJ1-4, the V gene TRBV28, with TRBD1 as a possible D gene (5 bases). This CDR3 spans 14 amino acids. V lost 8 bases and J lost 8, with 18 bases in between. Germline V gene lookup returns CDR1 MDHEN and CDR2 SYDVKM. The CDR3 DNA reads as TGTGCCAGCGGGACCCTAAACGGGCGAGAAAAACTGTTTTTT. Translated: CASGTLNGREKLFF.

The chain couples TRBV6-4 to TRBJ1-5, with a possible D match to TRBD1 (5 bases). The CDR3 is 14 residues long. The V end lost 6 bases, the J end lost 4 bases, and 13 bases lay between the germline ends. Germline lookup yields CDR1 MRHNA and CDR2 SNTAGT. CDR3 residues: CASSPAGTNQPQHF. CDR3 nucleotide sequence: TGTGCCAGCAGCCCCGCGGGGACGAATCAGCCCCAGCATTTT.

The genes are TRBV4-1 and TRBJ1-2; D is perhaps TRBD1 (5 bases). Trimming removed 3 bases at V and 2 bases at J, with 10 bases between. The CDR3 is 14 residues long. Germline loops: CDR1 MGHRA, CDR2 YSYEKL. This CDR3 reads CASSHTGTNYGYTF. DNA of the CDR3: TGCGCCAGCAGCCACACGGGGACCAACTATGGCTACACCTTC.

This sequence joins TRBV28 and TRBJ1-5; D not resolved. The CDR3 has 12 amino acids. V shed 3 bases and J shed 4 bases, with 4 bases lying between them. Germline V gives CDR1 MDHEN, CDR2 SYDVKM. The CDR3 region has the DNA TGTGCCAGCAGTTTCGGGAATCAGCCCCAGCATTTT. It translates to CASSFGNQPQHF.

As concerns this clone: Other nucleotide sequences in the sample specify the same CDR3. Here the CDR3 DNA reads TGTGCCATCAGTGAGTCTGGCGGGAGCTCCTACAATGAGCAGTTCTTC. Its translation is CAISESGGSSYNEQFF. The rearrangement uses TRBV10-3 and TRBJ2-1; 7 bases map to TRBD2. With 0 bases clipped from V and 0 bases from J, the junction kept 2 bases outside the gene matches. The germline V gene encodes CDR1 ENHRY and CDR2 SYGVKD. The CDR3 extends over 16 amino acids.

J is TRBJ2-1 and V is TRBV7-9, with TRBD2 identical over 10 bases. Trimming took 8 bases from V and 5 from J; bases not matched to a gene: 6. Germline V lookup: CDR1 SEHNR, CDR2 FQNEAQ (reference sequence). This CDR3 has 14 residues. The CDR3 region is CASGPSGSDNEQFF. CDR3 nucleotides: TGTGCCAGCGGACCTAGCGGGAGCGACAATGAGCAGTTCTTC.

The chain couples TRBV4-1 to TRBJ2-5; 8 nucleotides line up with TRBD2. J lost 2 bases, V lost 2 bases, and 7 bases had no gene match. This CDR3 is built from 16 residues. Germline CDR1 MGHRA, CDR2 YSYEKL. This chain's CDR3 is CASSQISGAPQETQYF. The CDR3 bases are TGCGCCAGCAGCCAAATTAGCGGGGCCCCTCAAGAGACCCAGTACTTC.

This sequence joins TRBV28 and TRBJ2-1; possible D gene TRBD1, 6 bases. This CDR3 spans 14 amino acids. Germline CDR1 and CDR2: MDHEN and SYDVKM. The germline V and J ends were trimmed by 10 bases and 3 bases, with 16 bases remaining between them. The CDR3 DNA follows: TGTGCCACCACGGGCAGGGGTAACTACAATGAGCAGTTCTTC. Protein product: CATTGRGNYNEQFF.